This T cell receptor (beta chain) was recovered during a study of T cell responses to AZD1222 COVID-19 vaccine. Overall study results and limits: The span of vaccine-associated CD4 TCRs extended across spike, with dominance at 160-218 and 743-854. Clonal diversity was possibly underestimated, and white British individuals and females predominated among donors.

V was clipped by 4 bases and J by 0 bases; unmatched bases: 10. The CDR3 is 16 residues long. Per the germline V gene, CDR1 is SGHRS and CDR2 is YFSETQ. Using immunoSEQ multiplex PCR, the repertoire was profiled, and TCRdb retains in-frame clones only, with some absent. The sample yields around 150,000 clones, 90% seen once. About this clone: As yet, its antigen is unknown.

The genes are TRBV5-1 and TRBJ2-7, with 7 bases fitting TRBD1. The TCR sequence derives from an adult who received the AZD1222 COVID-19 vaccine. Sequenced here: peripheral blood, sampled 28 days after the second AZD1222 dose. In DNA form, the CDR3 reads TGCGCCAGCAGCGAGTCGGGACAGCCGAACTCCTACGAGCAGTACTTC. It codes for CASSESGQPNSYEQYF. The full variable domain, with the rest looked up from reference TRBV5-1 and TRBJ2-7, is KAGVTQTPRYLIKTRGQQVTLSCSPISGHRSVSWYQQTPGQGLQFLFEYFSETQRNKGNFPGRFSGRQFSNSRSEMNVSTLELGDSALYLCASSESGQPNSYEQYFGPGTRLTVT.